This T cell receptor (beta chain) was identified during a study of shared clonotypes between healthy human individuals (TCRdb year 2020). Regarding the study in general: A few men and a couple of women, aged 18 to 49 years, made up the cohort. For each donor, CD4 naive and CD4 memory were each given three plates, CD8 naive was given two plates, and CD8 memory was given one plate. To estimate repertoire size and how much clonotype sharing occurs between individuals, the study deeply sequenced the blood TCR repertoires of several healthy adults. To increase sequencing depth and limit assay-specific biases, different laboratories used diverse techniques to prepare libraries and sequence TCR repertoires. Each donor's leukapheresis produced roughly between roughly 0.94 and 9.5 billion PBMCs.

Summary of the overall study and its limitations: Clonotypes shared by all four sorted-subset donors showed higher generation probabilities than non-shared clonotypes. Because the study included only a small number of donors, the genetic and exposure-history diversity represented was limited. Sampling was limited to blood, and TCR repertoires in tissue likely differ from TCR repertoires in blood. Even with the large sequencing depth, rarefaction of the sorted-subset datasets indicated that sequencing was incomplete. Approximately 5% of naive CD4, 3.5% of naive CD8, 2.3% of memory CD4, and around 0.42% of memory CD8 clonotypes were shared across several donors. Naive subsets generally had larger estimated clonotype richness than memory subsets did. Pairwise subsampling indicated that sequencing depth was expected to affect the degree of clonotype sharing among donors.

A note on this clone: Its recognized antigen is unknown. One base away there is no much larger clone; base qualities are not given.

TCR CDR3 regions were amplified from genomic DNA by multiplex PCR using the deep immunoSEQ assay. Genomic DNA extracted from each cell subset was distributed evenly over all wells of several immunoSEQ 96-well plates, and each plate served as one replicate. For sorted subsets, about 200 ng genomic DNA, equal to about 30,000 T cell genomes, was loaded into each replicate PCR. Purified libraries were measured with a Qubit 3.0 fluorometer, size-checked on a Bioanalyzer 2100, and measured again with the KAPA Library Quantification kit. Each immunoSEQ 96-well plate was sequenced on its own single-read 150-cycle Illumina NextSeq 550 flow cell. In the original analysis: Because the immunoSEQ output held only junctional sequences and lacked quality scores, the filtering could not match the filtering applied to full-length reads. Sequences were annotated with PyIR, a Python wrapper for IgBLAST v1.9, using IMGT germline references to assign V/J genes and CDR3. Reads were filtered out if the reads had weak V/J assignments (E-value above 1e-6), no CDR3, stop codons, out-of-frame junctions, or ambiguous translated residues. A V3J clonotype was defined by an identical inferred V gene, J gene, and CDR3 amino acid sequence. Percentage overlap between repertoires was computed as shared unique clonotypes divided by the size of the smaller repertoire. RTK rarefaction, the Chao1 estimator, and Recon v2.1 estimates of unobserved clonotypes were used to assess repertoire richness. For all TCRbeta clonotypes obtained by the gDNA method from a few donors, generation probabilities were computed with OLGA. TCRdb took this table from immuneACCESS and kept in-frame rearrangements with V and J called. Such tables lack part of the clones; where checked against another copy, unresolved V genes explain under half of the gap, and the rest is unexplained. The V and J calls and clone size were taken over from that table, and D and trimming were inferred from the DNA. The sample table lists around 560,000 clones, approximately 95% of them with a count of one. The ten largest clones add up to over 0.1% of the sample.

CD8 naive samples consisted of CD45RO-negative cells that were positively selected for CCR7, yielding a CD45RA+CCR7+ population without TemRA cells. The donors were healthy, HIV-negative adults with no recently reported acute infections or vaccinations. Every donor was a Caucasian adult living in Nashville, Tennessee, USA. Blood was collected by leukapheresis, and PBMCs were isolated by Ficoll-Histopaque density gradient centrifugation and then cryopreserved in liquid nitrogen vapor phase. Analytical flow cytometry was used to check the purity and quantity of each magnetically sorted T cell population. From each sorted fraction, genomic DNA was isolated and quantified by UV absorbance on a Nanodrop 2000c. The TCR was taken from a woman aged 25 to 39 in good health. Sequencing was performed on naive CD8+ T cells sorted from blood. Reading the label with the study, this specimen's cell subset or site is: CD45RA+CCR7+.

The CDR3 corresponds to CASSLERGLSYNEQFF. The DNA sequence is given as TGCGCCAGCAGCTTGGAGAGGGGCCTCTCCTACAATGAGCAGTTCTTC. Recombination linked TRBV5-1 to TRBJ2-1; the D gene is perhaps TRBD1 or TRBD2, each of them matching over 5 bases. CDR1 and CDR2 (SGHRS, YFSETQ) derive from the germline V gene. A distance of 10 bases separates the germline ends of V and J, which lose 0 bases and 0 bases respectively. The CDR3 runs 16 residues from the cysteine to the phenylalanine. Kept here is only the CDR3 DNA, which spans 48 bases and is read in frame from base 1.